What follows are 8 T cell receptor beta chains derived from one specimen sequenced in a study of blood T cell repertoires in COVID-19. The assay was immunoSEQ multiplex PCR, and TCRdb's table has in-frame clones only and misses some. The sample has around 200,000 clones; around 87% are singletons. The specimen was peripheral blood. All receptors come from a man aged 35 to 55 with active or convalescent COVID-19.

The V call is TRBV6-1, the J call TRBJ2-7; TRBD1 might be the D (5 bases). V lost 2 bases and J 4 bases, leaving 12 bases between the germline ends. This CDR3 spans 14 amino acids. The germline gives CDR1 MNHNS, CDR2 SASEGT. The CDR3 region has the DNA TGTGCCAGCAGTGAACGATTCGACAGTTACGAGCAGTACTTC. It yields the protein CASSERFDSYEQYF.

The gene calls are TRBV11-3 and TRBJ2-2, with a possible D match to TRBD2 (5 bases). The CDR3 is made up of 15 amino acids. CDR1 and CDR2 from the germline V gene are SGHNT and YENEEA. V was clipped by 1 base and J by 2 bases, with 8 bases between them. The CDR3 bases are TGTGCCAGCAGCTTAGGGACTCAAAACACCGGGGAGCTGTTTTTT. It encodes CASSLGTQNTGELFF.

This clone has only a few counts. CDR3 nucleotide sequence: TGTGCCAGCAGTGCCGGTGAGGGCTACACCTTC. This gives the protein CASSAGEGYTF. The chain is built from TRBV2 and TRBJ1-2; D gene ambiguous. V lost 4 bases, J lost 8 bases, and 8 bases lay in between. The CDR3 has 11 amino acids. The germline V gene has CDR1 SNHLY and CDR2 FYNNEI.

The rearrangement joins TRBV6-6 to TRBJ2-7, with D unclear. Per the germline V gene, CDR1 is MNHNY and CDR2 is SVGAGI (reference sequence). Trimming cost V 9 bases and J 0 bases, with 12 bases left between them. The CDR3 sequence is 13 residues long. CDR3 protein: CARLQSSSYEQYF. DNA of the CDR3: TGTGCCAGACTCCAGTCTAGCTCCTACGAGCAGTACTTC.

This clone was counted between two and nine times. The J gene is TRBJ1-3, the V gene TRBV2; no definite D call. Germline V gives CDR1 SNHLY, CDR2 FYNNEI. The CDR3 loop spans 16 amino acids. Trimming stripped 3 bases from V and 4 bases from J, with 16 bases between. The CDR3 DNA follows: TGTGCCAGCAGTGAGCTTTACCGGGAGAGCGGAAACACCATATATTTT. Its translation is CASSELYRESGNTIYF. Combining the CDR3 with reference TRBV2 and TRBJ1-3 gives the whole variable domain EPEVTQTPSHQVTQMGQEVILRCVPISNHLYFYWYRQILGQKVEFLVSFYNNEISEKSEIFDDQFSVERPDGSNFTLKIRSTKLEDSAMYFCASSELYRESGNTIYFGEGSWLTVV.

The rearrangement uses TRBV6-1 and TRBJ2-3; D ambiguous. Per germline, CDR1 MNHNS and CDR2 SASEGT. The CDR3 runs to 15 residues. The ends were cut back, 2 bases at V and 2 bases at J, with 11 bases in the middle. In DNA form, the CDR3 reads TGTGCCAGCAGTGAACTTCCAGGCGACACAGATACGCAGTATTTT. It encodes CASSELPGDTDTQYF.

V usage is TRBV5-6 and J usage is TRBJ2-1; 8 nucleotides agree with TRBD1. The CDR3 loop spans 15 amino acids. Germline values: CDR1 SGHDT, CDR2 YYEEEE. J gave up 7 bases and V 0 bases, and 6 bases lay outside the gene matches. The CDR3 loop is CASSLVDRVGNEQFF. CDR3 in DNA: TGTGCCAGCAGCTTGGTGGACAGGGTAGGAAATGAGCAGTTCTTC. Together with reference TRBV5-6 and TRBJ2-1, the CDR3 gives the full variable domain: DAGVTQSPTHLIKTRGQQVTLRCSPKSGHDTVSWYQQALGQGPQFIFQYYEEEERQRGNFPDRFSGHQFPNYSSELNVNALLLGDSALYLCASSLVDRVGNEQFFGPGTRLTVL.

This clone was seen a few times. This chain joins TRBV6-5 and TRBJ2-7, with TRBD2 matching 7 bases. CDR3 length equals 14 residues. Germline lookup yields CDR1 MNHEY and CDR2 SVGAGI. J lost 7 bases, V lost 0 bases, and 6 bases had no gene match. CDR3 amino acids: CASSYSSQGGEQYF. The DNA for the CDR3 is TGTGCCAGCAGTTACTCGAGCCAGGGAGGGGAGCAGTACTTC.